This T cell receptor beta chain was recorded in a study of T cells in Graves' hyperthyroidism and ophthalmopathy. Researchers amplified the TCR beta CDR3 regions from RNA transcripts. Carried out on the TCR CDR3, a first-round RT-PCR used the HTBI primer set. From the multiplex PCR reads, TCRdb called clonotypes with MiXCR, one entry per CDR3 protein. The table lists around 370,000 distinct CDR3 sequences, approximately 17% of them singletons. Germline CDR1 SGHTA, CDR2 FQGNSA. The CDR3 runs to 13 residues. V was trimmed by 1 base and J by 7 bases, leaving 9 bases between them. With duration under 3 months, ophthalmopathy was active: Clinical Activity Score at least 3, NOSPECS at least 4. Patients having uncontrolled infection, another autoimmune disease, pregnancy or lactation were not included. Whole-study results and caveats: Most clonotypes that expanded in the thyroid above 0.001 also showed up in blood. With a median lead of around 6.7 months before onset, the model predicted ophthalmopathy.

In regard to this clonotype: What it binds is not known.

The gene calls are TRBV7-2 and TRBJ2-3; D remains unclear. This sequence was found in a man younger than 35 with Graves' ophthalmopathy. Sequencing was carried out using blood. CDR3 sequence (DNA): TGTGCCAGCAGCTTAGGGGGTGGCTATACGCAGTATTTT. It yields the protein CASSLGGGYTQYF.